Given below is one T cell receptor (beta chain) in context. Its antigen is still unknown. Base qualities are missing; no much larger clone stands one base away. This specimen includes other DNA sequences encoding the same CDR3. The library was obtained by the immunoSEQ multiplex PCR assay. The source study handled its data this way. A statistical classification framework was built for diagnosing cytomegalovirus status from the catalog of TCR beta chain sequences. TCRdb carries this immuneACCESS record with in-frame sequences only. Its versions omit some clonotypes, under half of them owing to an unresolved V gene in the studies checked, with the rest unexplained. The V and J calls and clone size come from that table; D and trimming were worked out from the DNA. This sample is represented by 200,000 to 300,000 clones; approximately 90% of them were singletons. The ten largest account for roughly 2.5% of the sample.

The germline V gene gives CDR1 as SGHRS and CDR2 as YFSETQ. Reading from cysteine to phenylalanine, the CDR3 counts 12 amino acids. Only the CDR3 part of the read is kept: 36 bases, read in frame from the first base. Trimming takes 5 bases from V and 2 bases from J, and the germline ends sit 7 bases apart. These data belong to a study of cytomegalovirus exposure and HLA in healthy donors (dated by TCRdb to the late 2010s). For context, the study as a whole: According to a later analysis, the 120 validation repertoires were produced on the same platform as the approximately 600 repertoires of the first cohort. The study was designed to test whether signatures of past pathogen exposure could be identified by cataloging public T cell receptors. In addition to the first cohort of 666 subjects, a separate validation cohort of around 110 different subjects was used. To predict cytomegalovirus infection status, the study brought together high-throughput TCR immunosequencing, statistical association of individual TCRs with disease status, and machine learning. Summary of the overall study and its limitations: In both the original and validation cohorts, the classifier was reported to diagnose cytomegalovirus status with high specificity and sensitivity. A few of the identified cytomegalovirus-associated TCR beta chains were confirmed in vitro to be specific for cytomegalovirus antigens. Across donors, most TCR sequences were observed very rarely, whereas some public TCRs were present in many individuals. The validation cohort had no HLA typing available for a later analysis, so co-occurrence within that cohort was assessed over all 120 or so repertoires. The authors suggested that the approach could potentially be generalized to other disease states and immunological phenotypes. In the study, around 150 TCR beta chains were listed as associated with cytomegalovirus. Subsequent analysis determined that TCRs grouped into clusters in the first cohort also showed a tendency toward co-occurrence across the 120 or so validation repertoires, and 94% of cluster scores exceeded 0.

The donors belonged to the validation cohort of over a hundred subjects, which was separate from the approximately 680-subject first cohort. This chain joins TRBV5-1 to TRBJ2-5, and perhaps TRBD1 as D gene, on 5 matching bases. The sequence came from a young man in good health and CMV-seronegative. The source material was PBMCs. DNA sequence: TGCGCCAGCAGTACAGGACAAGAGACCCAGTACTTC. Its product reads: CASSTGQETQYF.